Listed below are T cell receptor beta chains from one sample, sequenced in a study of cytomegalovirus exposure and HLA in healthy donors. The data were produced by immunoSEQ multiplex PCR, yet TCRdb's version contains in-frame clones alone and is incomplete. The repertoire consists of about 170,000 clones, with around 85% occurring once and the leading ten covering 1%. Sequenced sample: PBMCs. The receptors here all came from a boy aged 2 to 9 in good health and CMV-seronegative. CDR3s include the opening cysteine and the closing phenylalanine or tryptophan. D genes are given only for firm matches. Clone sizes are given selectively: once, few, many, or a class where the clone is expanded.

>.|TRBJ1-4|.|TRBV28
CASSLWMAGAYEKLFF
TGTGCCAGCAGTTTATGGATGGCGGGGGCGTATGAAAAACTGTTTTTT
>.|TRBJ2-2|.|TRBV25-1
CASSEYKGLGELFF
TGTGCCAGCAGTGAATATAAGGGGCTCGGGGAGCTGTTTTTT
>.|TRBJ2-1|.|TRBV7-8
CASRGVGTLSYNEQFF
TGTGCCAGCAGGGGGGTCGGGACACTCTCCTACAATGAGCAGTTCTTC
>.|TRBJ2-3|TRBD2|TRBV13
CASSLRLAEATDTQYF
TGTGCCAGCAGCTTAAGACTAGCGGAGGCCACAGATACGCAGTATTTT
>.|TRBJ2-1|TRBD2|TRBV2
CASSPGGRQFF
TGTGCCAGCAGCCCCGGGGGGAGGCAGTTCTTC
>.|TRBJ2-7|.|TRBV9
CASSVWDNDEQYF
TGTGCCAGCAGCGTCTGGGACAACGACGAGCAGTACTTC
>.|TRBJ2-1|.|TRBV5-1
CASSSTSSNEQFF
TGCGCCAGCAGCTCCACTAGCAGCAATGAGCAGTTCTTC
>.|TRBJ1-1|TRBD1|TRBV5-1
CASRTDRVDTEAFF
TGCGCCAGCAGAACCGACAGGGTCGACACTGAAGCTTTCTTT
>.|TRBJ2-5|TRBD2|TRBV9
CASSPEFGGEETQYF
TGTGCCAGCAGCCCGGAATTCGGGGGGGAAGAGACCCAGTACTTC
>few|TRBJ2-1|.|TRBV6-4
CASSDGSRDYNEQFF
TGTGCCAGCAGTGACGGGAGTAGGGACTACAATGAGCAGTTCTTC
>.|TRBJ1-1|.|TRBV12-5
CASGLGGTEAFF
TGTGCTAGTGGGCTAGGGGGCACTGAAGCTTTCTTT
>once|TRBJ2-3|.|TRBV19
CASSMGALGTDTQYF
TGTGCCAGTAGTATGGGGGCCCTTGGCACAGATACGCAGTATTTT
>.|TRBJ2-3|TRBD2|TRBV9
CASSPLAGGLTDTQYF
TGTGCCAGCAGCCCCCTAGCGGGAGGACTCACAGATACGCAGTATTTT
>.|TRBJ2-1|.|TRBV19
CASSREQGLSSYNEQFF
TGTGCCAGTAGTAGGGAACAGGGTCTGAGCTCCTACAATGAGCAGTTCTTC
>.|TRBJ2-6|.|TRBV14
CASSRALSGANVLTF
TGTGCCAGCAGCCGGGCCCTCTCTGGGGCCAACGTCCTGACTTTC
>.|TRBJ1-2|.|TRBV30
CAWPSGANYGYTF
TGTGCCTGGCCAAGCGGAGCTAACTATGGCTACACCTTC
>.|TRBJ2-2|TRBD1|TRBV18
CASSGTAGTGELFF
TGTGCCAGCTCAGGGACAGCAGGCACCGGGGAGCTGTTTTTT
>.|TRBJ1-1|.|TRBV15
CATSGPVRGAFF
TGTGCCACCAGCGGACCGGTGCGGGGGGCTTTCTTT
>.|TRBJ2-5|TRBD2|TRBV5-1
CASSLVGGKQETQYF
TGCGCCAGCAGCTTGGTGGGGGGGAAACAAGAGACCCAGTACTTC
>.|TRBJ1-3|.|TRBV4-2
CASSQEAAEGGNTIYF
TGTGCCAGCAGCCAAGAGGCCGCCGAGGGTGGAAACACCATATATTTT
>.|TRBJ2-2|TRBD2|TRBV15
CATSRDGPGGRANTGELFF
TGTGCCACCAGCAGAGACGGGCCGGGAGGACGCGCGAACACCGGGGAGCTGTTTTTT
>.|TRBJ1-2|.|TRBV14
CASSHYRAPGWYGYTF
TGTGCCAGCAGCCATTACAGGGCTCCCGGTTGGTATGGCTACACCTTT
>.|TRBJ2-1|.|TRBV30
CAWSIGAGVYNEQFF
TGTGCCTGGAGTATTGGGGCAGGGGTCTACAATGAGCAGTTCTTC
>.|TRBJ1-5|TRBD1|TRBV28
CASSYRGLQPQHF
TGTGCCAGCAGCTACAGGGGATTGCAGCCCCAGCATTTT
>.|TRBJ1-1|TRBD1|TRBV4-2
CASSQDQGVSTEAFF
TGTGCCAGCAGCCAAGATCAGGGGGTCAGCACTGAAGCTTTCTTT
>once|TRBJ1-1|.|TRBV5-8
CASSWHRAVEAFF
TGTGCCAGCAGTTGGCACAGGGCGGTTGAAGCTTTCTTT
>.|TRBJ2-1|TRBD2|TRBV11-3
CASSPRGSGSPYNEQFF
TGTGCCAGCAGCCCGCGGGGTAGCGGGAGCCCGTACAATGAGCAGTTCTTC
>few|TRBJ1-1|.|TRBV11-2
CASSPDVSRGLNTEAFF
TGTGCCAGCAGCCCCGATGTATCAAGGGGGTTGAACACTGAAGCTTTCTTT
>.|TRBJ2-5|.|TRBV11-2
CASSLDWLSQETQYF
TGTGCCAGCAGCTTAGATTGGCTTTCCCAAGAGACCCAGTACTTC
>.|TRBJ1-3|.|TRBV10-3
CAISGSRTDSGNTIYF
TGTGCCATCAGTGGTTCGCGGACAGACTCTGGAAACACCATATATTTT
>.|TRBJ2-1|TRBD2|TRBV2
CASLGAGGYNEQFF
TGTGCCAGCTTAGGAGCGGGAGGGTACAATGAGCAGTTCTTC
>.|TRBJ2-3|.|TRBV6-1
CASSEALQLGTDTQYF
TGTGCCAGCAGTGAAGCGCTTCAACTAGGTACAGATACGCAGTATTTT
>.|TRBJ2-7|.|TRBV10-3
CAISVWGRGEQYF
TGTGCCATCAGTGTTTGGGGGAGGGGGGAGCAGTACTTC
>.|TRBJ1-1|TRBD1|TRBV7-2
CASSLAFGQGNTEAFF
TGTGCCAGCAGCTTAGCCTTTGGACAGGGTAACACTGAAGCTTTCTTT
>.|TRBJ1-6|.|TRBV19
CASSMVAASYNSPLHF
TGTGCCAGTAGTATGGTCGCGGCGTCCTATAATTCACCCCTCCACTTT
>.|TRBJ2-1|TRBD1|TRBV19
CASSTPGQGAPEQFF
TGTGCCAGTAGTACCCCGGGACAGGGGGCTCCTGAGCAGTTCTTC
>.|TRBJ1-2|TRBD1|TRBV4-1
CASSQDRDSSNYGYTF
TGCGCCAGCAGCCAAGATCGGGACAGTTCTAACTATGGCTACACCTTC
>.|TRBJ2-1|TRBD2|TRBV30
CAWGLAGNEQFF
TGTGCCTGGGGACTAGCCGGCAATGAGCAGTTCTTC
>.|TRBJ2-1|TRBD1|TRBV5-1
CASSLGQGAAYNEQFF
TGCGCCAGCAGCTTGGGGCAGGGGGCAGCCTACAATGAGCAGTTCTTC
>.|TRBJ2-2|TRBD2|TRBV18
CASSPIGTSGLGTGELFF
TGTGCCAGCTCACCGATCGGGACTAGCGGTCTGGGGACCGGGGAGCTGTTTTTT
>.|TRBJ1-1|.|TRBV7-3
CASSLYSWTELNTEAFF
TGTGCCAGCAGCTTATATAGTTGGACAGAGCTTAATACTGAAGCTTTCTTT
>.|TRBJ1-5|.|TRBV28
CASSSGTSYSNQPQHF
TGTGCCAGCAGTTCAGGGACAAGTTATAGCAATCAGCCCCAGCATTTT
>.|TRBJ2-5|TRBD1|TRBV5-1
CASKEGDRRPGETQYF
TGCGCCAGCAAGGAGGGGGACAGGAGGCCGGGGGAGACCCAGTACTTC
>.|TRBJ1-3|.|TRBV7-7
CASPLSALRSGNTIYF
TGTGCCAGTCCACTATCCGCGTTGCGCTCTGGAAACACCATATATTTT
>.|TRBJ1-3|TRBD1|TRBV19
CASRLDRFAGNTIYF
TGTGCCAGTAGGCTGGACAGGTTTGCTGGAAACACCATATATTTT